This T cell receptor (beta chain) was sequenced during a study of T cells in Graves' hyperthyroidism and ophthalmopathy. Study-wide background: Any treatment followed the collection of peripheral blood at initial diagnosis.

Amplification of TCR beta CDR3 regions was performed using RNA transcripts as template. With the HTBI primer set, the TCR CDR3 went through a first round of RT-PCR. TCRdb itself ran the multiplex PCR reads through MiXCR, one entry per CDR3 protein. The table lists roughly 500,000 distinct CDR3 sequences, approximately 22% of them singletons, with 49% in the top ten. This clonotype has a handful of counts. CDR3 length: 12 amino acids. From germline, CDR1 is GTSNPN and CDR2 SVGIG (reference sequence). The ends were cut back, 0 bases at V and 4 bases at J, with 6 bases in the middle. Reasons for excluding patients were uncontrolled infection, other autoimmune disease, pregnancy or lactation. PBMCs came from around 10 ml fresh peripheral blood.

The source of this sequence is a woman aged 70-85 years with Graves' ophthalmopathy. Sequenced material: blood. The chain combines TRBV30 with TRBJ1-2; D is undetermined. The CDR3 region is CAWSVGPYGYTF. In DNA form, the CDR3 reads TGTGCCTGGAGTGTTGGACCCTATGGCTACACCTTC.